This record looks at one T cell receptor (beta chain) sequence and its context. This sample was taken from a study of blood T cell repertoires in COVID-19. Study-wide background: COVID-19 samples collected from the United States, Italy and Spain covered acute and convalescent phases.

Using immunoSEQ multiplex PCR, the repertoire was profiled, and TCRdb retains in-frame clones only, with some absent. This repertoire shows under 250,000 clones, roughly 82% found once; its top ten account for 5.5% to 6.5%. Patients in Seattle were enrolled during active infection, then followed longitudinally. Trimming removed 4 bases from V and 2 bases from J; junction bases left unmatched: 8. Germline V gene data show CDR1 as SGHVS and CDR2 as FQNEAQ. The CDR3 runs to 17 residues. The specimen was peripheral blood. The chain has TRBV7-8 and TRBJ1-1; 12 bases align to TRBD1. The TCR was taken from a woman of 80 years or more with COVID-19, enrolled during active disease. The chain's CDR3 is CASSSGTGGRINTEAFF. CDR3 coding DNA: TGTGCCAGCAGCTCAGGGACAGGGGGCCGGATTAACACTGAAGCTTTCTTT.